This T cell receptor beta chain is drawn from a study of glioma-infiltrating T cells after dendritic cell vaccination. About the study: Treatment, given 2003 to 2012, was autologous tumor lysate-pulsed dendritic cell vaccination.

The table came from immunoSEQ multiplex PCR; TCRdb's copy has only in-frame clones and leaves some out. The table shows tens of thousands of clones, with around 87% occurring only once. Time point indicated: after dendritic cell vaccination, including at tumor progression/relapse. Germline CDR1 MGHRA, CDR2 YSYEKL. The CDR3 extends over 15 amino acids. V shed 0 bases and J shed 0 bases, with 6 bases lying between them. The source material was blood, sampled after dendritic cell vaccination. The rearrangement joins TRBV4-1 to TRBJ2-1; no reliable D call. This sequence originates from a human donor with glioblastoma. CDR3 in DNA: TGCGCCAGCAGCCAAGACACCTACTCCTACAATGAGCAGTTCTTC. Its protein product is CASSQDTYSYNEQFF.